This is a list of T cell receptor beta chains from one sample in a study of blood T cell repertoires in COVID-19. Profiling relied on immunoSEQ multiplex PCR, and the TCRdb table lists in-frame clones only, not all of them. The sample lists more than 60,000 clones, roughly 91% occurring once. Source material: PBMCs or T cells enriched from blood (not recorded which). Source of these receptors: a middle-aged woman who had recovered from COVID-19. Both conserved end residues are part of each CDR3. A D gene is named only where the DNA matches it firmly.

len | j_gene | d_gene | v_gene | CDR3aa
16 | TRBJ2-7 | TRBD1 | TRBV3-1/TRBV3-2 | CASSPSGTGVSYEQYF
15 | TRBJ2-1 | . | TRBV6-5 | CASSHRVQGNNEQFF
21 | TRBJ2-3 | . | TRBV4-1 | CASSHPRAGFKAGGSTDTQYF
15 | TRBJ2-1 | TRBD1 | TRBV11-2 | CASRQRGTGQNEQFF
14 | TRBJ2-5 | . | TRBV29-1 | CSVEPVGQPETQYF
15 | TRBJ1-2 | TRBD1 | TRBV20-1 | CSASTFSGGSYGYTF
17 | TRBJ2-2 | TRBD2 | TRBV24-1 | CATSDGGLAGSTGELFF
14 | TRBJ1-5 | TRBD1 | TRBV18 | CASSPGQGNQPQHF
15 | TRBJ1-4 | TRBD1 | TRBV5-6 | CASSWAGTGNEKLFF
15 | TRBJ2-7 | . | TRBV27 | CASSVRDRNSYEQYF
16 | TRBJ1-2 | . | TRBV4-1 | CASSQVQGGPNYGYTF
14 | TRBJ1-2 | . | TRBV25-1 | CASSIPGISDGYTF
15 | TRBJ2-3 | . | TRBV13 | CASSLVDYRTDTQYF
13 | TRBJ1-2 | . | TRBV11-2 | CASSLNRVYGYTF
13 | TRBJ2-3 | . | TRBV11-2 | CASSLNSLGTQYF
14 | TRBJ1-2 | . | TRBV5-4 | CASSSLTGLGGYTF
14 | TRBJ2-3 | . | TRBV5-6 | CASSLIAATDTQYF
14 | TRBJ1-2 | . | TRBV6-1 | CASSEIVSIRGYTF
14 | TRBJ2-1 | . | TRBV27 | CASSSSGVYNEQFF
17 | TRBJ1-5 | TRBD1 | TRBV19 | CASSPRQGTISNQPQHF
12 | TRBJ1-5 | . | TRBV12-3/TRBV12-4 | CASSFLRQPQHF
16 | TRBJ2-3 | TRBD2 | TRBV19 | CASSIRAGISTDTQYF
15 | TRBJ1-1 | TRBD1 | TRBV7-2 | CASSLAVTGVTEAFF
17 | TRBJ1-6 | TRBD1 | TRBV7-9 | CASSLQLTGTGLSPLHF
16 | TRBJ1-4 | . | TRBV13 | CASSLGAGLQSEKLFF